The rows below give T cell receptor beta chains drawn from one sample of a study of blood T cell repertoires in COVID-19. Data came from immunoSEQ multiplex PCR; TCRdb stores just in-frame clones and leaves some out. This sample has fewer than 350,000 clones, with roughly 79% found just once. The material sequenced was peripheral blood. These TCRs come from a woman in her sixties with active or convalescent COVID-19. Both conserved end residues are trimmed from each CDR3.

TRBV11-3,TRBJ1-3,ASSRDSRSGNTIY
TRBV7-8,TRBJ2-1,ASSSPSGGNNEQF
TRBV6-1,TRBJ1-6,ASSELGQTNSPLH
TRBV27,TRBJ1-2,ASSLSPGHGYT
TRBV30,TRBJ1-4,AWSVVRGNEKLF
TRBV4-1,TRBJ1-4,ASSQGAGARTNEKLF
TRBV6-5,TRBJ1-1,ASKTDRVGTEAF
TRBV4-3,TRBJ2-1,ASSQGPNRLYNEQF
TRBV19,TRBJ2-7,ASSIRDTSYEQY
TRBV19,TRBJ1-1,ASSLLRDTEAF
TRBV27,TRBJ1-2,ASSPEAGFYYGYT
TRBV5-1,TRBJ2-7,ASSLGGGGSYEQY
TRBV3-1/TRBV3-2,TRBJ2-3,ASSQRGRSRGVDTDTQY
TRBV5-4,TRBJ2-7,ATHTDSYEQY
TRBV30,TRBJ1-3,AWSRDRAGNTIY
TRBV6-2/TRBV6-3,TRBJ2-2,ASSYITGGNTGELF
TRBV6-1,TRBJ1-2,ASSESRANYGYT
TRBV4-3,TRBJ1-6,ASSMQGAGNSPLH
TRBV15,TRBJ2-1,ATSRDKAQRGHGGEQF
TRBV2,TRBJ2-3,ATIPLGGDTDTQY
TRBV19,TRBJ1-5,ASSGGGRDNQPQH
TRBV4-3,TRBJ2-5,ASSQEGTSGEGETQY
TRBV5-4,TRBJ1-2,ASSLGGTAGGNIYGYT
TRBV4-1,TRBJ2-4,ASSQDGRGNIQY
TRBV7-6,TRBJ1-1,ASSLGGGTEAF
TRBV19,TRBJ1-1,ASRTGSGSTEAF
TRBV5-1,TRBJ2-7,ASSPGLTNEQY
TRBV15,TRBJ2-7,ATSRGGRTGAEQY
TRBV7-6,TRBJ2-3,ASSLPGQGPDTQY
TRBV29-1,TRBJ1-1,SVAGEYTEAF
TRBV6-1,TRBJ1-2,ASSEARQGAGGYT
TRBV5-1,TRBJ2-2,ASAASPSTSGGNTGELF
TRBV6-1,TRBJ1-4,ASSDLGQGTGNEKLF
TRBV6-4,TRBJ2-1,ASSERLAGYNEQF
TRBV27,TRBJ1-2,ASSPAGTGYYGYT
TRBV6-6,TRBJ1-1,ASSYGQGWTEAF
TRBV6-4,TRBJ2-7,ASRKAGAIGYEQY
TRBV11-1,TRBJ2-7,ASSLQDYEQY
TRBV10-3,TRBJ2-2,AIEDRGTGELF
TRBV18,TRBJ2-5,ASSQGLAGGRPETQY
TRBV7-6,TRBJ1-6,ASSPRRGPYNSPLH
TRBV9,TRBJ1-2,ASSVGSTGNYGYT
TRBV3-1/TRBV3-2,TRBJ2-3,ASSQSTSQASTDTQY
TRBV6-5,TRBJ1-5,ASSSTGRNQPQH
TRBV9,TRBJ2-5,ASSAISGGQETQY
TRBV7-2,TRBJ1-4,ASSSTGFSEKLF